The 8 T cell receptor beta chains in this list originate from one sample, sequenced in a study of technical replicates of blood from several donors. TCRdb's table, derived via immunoSEQ multiplex PCR, lists solely in-frame clones and lacks some. The table includes approximately 70,000 clones, approximately 90% detected once. Sequencing used PBMCs. The receptors stem from a human donor in good health. Some clones in this sample may be carry-over from other donors' samples.

The gene calls are TRBV7-2 and TRBJ1-2, with D perhaps matching TRBD1 (6 bases). Germline V gives CDR1 SGHTA, CDR2 FQGNSA. The V gene lost 5 bases and the J gene lost 4 bases, with 17 bases spanning the gap. This CDR3 is 15 amino acids long. CDR3 region: CASSPRDTASYGYTF. The DNA for the CDR3 is TGTGCCAGCAGCCCCCGGGACACAGCTAGCTATGGCTACACCTTC.

The DNA of the CDR3 is TGTGCCAGCAGCTTATGGGGTGTAGAGCAGGGATTCACCTTC. Translating gives CASSLWGVEQGFTF. The rearrangement links TRBV7-9 to TRBJ1-2; the D gene is possibly TRBD1 (5 bases). Deletions cut 2 bases from V and 13 bases from J, with 20 bases between. Germline V lookup: CDR1 SEHNR, CDR2 FQNEAQ (reference sequence). The CDR3 has 14 amino acids.

This clone came up many times. The rearrangement joins TRBV2 to TRBJ2-2, with TRBD2 matching 7 bases. The V segment lost 7 bases and the J segment 1 base; nucleotides outside the gene matches: 3. The germline gives CDR1 SNHLY, CDR2 FYNNEI. The CDR3 is 14 residues long. DNA of the CDR3: TGTGCCAGCAACGCGGGGGTGAACACCGGGGAGCTGTTTTTT. Translated: CASNAGVNTGELFF.

This clone occurred many times. This sequence joins TRBV7-8 and TRBJ2-7; TRBD1 matches 10 bases. The V gene end was trimmed by 1 base and the J gene end by 5 bases; junction bases not matched to a gene: 5. This CDR3 has 15 residues. Germline-derived CDR1 and CDR2 are SGHVS and FQNEAQ. The CDR3 is CASSLVLGTGDEQYF. The CDR3 bases are TGTGCCAGCAGCTTAGTGCTGGGGACAGGGGACGAGCAGTACTTC.

This chain connects TRBV2 to TRBJ1-1; 7 positions match TRBD1. The ends lost 6 bases at V and 1 base at J; junction bases unmatched: 8. CDR1 and CDR2 (germline): SNHLY, FYNNEI. The CDR3 loop spans 15 amino acids. CDR3 in DNA: TGTGCCAGCAGGTATCGGACAGGAGGGAACACTGAAGCTTTCTTT. As protein: CASRYRTGGNTEAFF.

The J gene is TRBJ2-2, the V gene TRBV4-3, with 7 bases fitting TRBD2. The germline V gene has CDR1 LGHNA and CDR2 YSLEER. V gave up 4 bases and J gave up 0 bases; unmatched junction bases: 2. The CDR3 covers 15 residues. CDR3 DNA: TGCGCCAGCAGCCCGGGACTAACGAACACCGGGGAGCTGTTTTTT. This sequence encodes CASSPGLTNTGELFF.

This clone was detected only a few times. V and J are TRBV30 and TRBJ1-1; D not certain. V shed 0 bases and J shed 6 bases, with 11 bases lying between them. CDR1 is GTSNPN, CDR2 SVGIG, per germline (reference sequence). The CDR3 runs 13 residues. The CDR3 DNA follows: TGTGCCTGGAGTGTCGGGGTTAGCGCTGAAGCTTTCTTT. Its protein is CAWSVGVSAEAFF.

The chain recombines TRBV7-2 with TRBJ2-1, with 10 bases aligning to TRBD2. The CDR3 totals 17 residues. CDR1 is SGHTA and CDR2 is FQGNSA in the germline V gene. Unmatched junction bases numbered 15, after V lost 6 bases and J lost 7 bases. CDR3 nucleotides: TGTGCCAGCAGGCCTACGGCAAGCGGGGGGGCAGGAAATGAGCAGTTCTTC. It translates to CASRPTASGGAGNEQFF.